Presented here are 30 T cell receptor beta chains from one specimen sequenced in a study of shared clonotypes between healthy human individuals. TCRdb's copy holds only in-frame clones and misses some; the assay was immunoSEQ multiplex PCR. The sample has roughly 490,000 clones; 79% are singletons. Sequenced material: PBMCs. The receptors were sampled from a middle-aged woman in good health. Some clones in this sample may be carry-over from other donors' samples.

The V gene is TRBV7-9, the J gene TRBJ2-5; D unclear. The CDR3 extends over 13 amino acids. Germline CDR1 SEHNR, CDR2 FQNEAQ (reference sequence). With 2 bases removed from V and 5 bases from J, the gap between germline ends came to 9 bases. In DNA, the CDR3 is TGTGCCAGCAGCTTACATCTTCGCGAGACCCAGTACTTC. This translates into CASSLHLRETQYF.

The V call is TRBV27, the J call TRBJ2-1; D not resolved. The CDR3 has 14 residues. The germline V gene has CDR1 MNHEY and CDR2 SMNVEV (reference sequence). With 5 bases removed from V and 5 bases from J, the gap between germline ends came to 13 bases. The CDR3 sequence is CASSPLTANNEQFF. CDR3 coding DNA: TGTGCCAGCAGTCCCTTAACAGCTAACAATGAGCAGTTCTTC.

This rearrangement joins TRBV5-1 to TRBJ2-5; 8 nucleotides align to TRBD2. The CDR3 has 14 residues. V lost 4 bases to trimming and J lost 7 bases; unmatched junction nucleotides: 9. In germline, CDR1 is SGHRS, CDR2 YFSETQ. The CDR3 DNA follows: TGCGCCAGCAGCCCCCGGGAGGGGGATAGGACCCAGTACTTC. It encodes CASSPREGDRTQYF.

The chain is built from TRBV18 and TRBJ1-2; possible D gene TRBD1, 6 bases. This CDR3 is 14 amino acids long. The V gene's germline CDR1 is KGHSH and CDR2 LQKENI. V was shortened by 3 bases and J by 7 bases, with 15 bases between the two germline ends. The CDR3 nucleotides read TGTGCCAGCTCACCCGGGGCAGGGGCCGGTGGCTACACCTTC. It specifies CASSPGAGAGGYTF.

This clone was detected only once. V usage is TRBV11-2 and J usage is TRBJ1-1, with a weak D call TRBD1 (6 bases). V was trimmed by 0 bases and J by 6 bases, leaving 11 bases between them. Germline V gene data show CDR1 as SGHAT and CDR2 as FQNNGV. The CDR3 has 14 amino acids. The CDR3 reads CASSLDRGSAEAFF. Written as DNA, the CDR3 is TGTGCCAGCAGCTTAGACAGGGGATCCGCTGAAGCTTTCTTT. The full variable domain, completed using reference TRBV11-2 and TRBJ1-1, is EAGVAQSPRYKIIEKRQSVAFWCNPISGHATLYWYQQILGQGPKLLIQFQNNGVVDDSQLPKDRFSAERLKGVDSTLKIQPAKLEDSAVYLCASSLDRGSAEAFFGQGTRLTVV.

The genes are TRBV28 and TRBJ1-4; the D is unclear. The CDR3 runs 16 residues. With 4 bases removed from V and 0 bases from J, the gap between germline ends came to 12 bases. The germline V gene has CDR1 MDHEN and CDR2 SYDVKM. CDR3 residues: CASSSISDATNEKLFF. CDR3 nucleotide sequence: TGTGCCAGCAGTTCTATTTCGGATGCAACTAATGAAAAACTGTTTTTT.

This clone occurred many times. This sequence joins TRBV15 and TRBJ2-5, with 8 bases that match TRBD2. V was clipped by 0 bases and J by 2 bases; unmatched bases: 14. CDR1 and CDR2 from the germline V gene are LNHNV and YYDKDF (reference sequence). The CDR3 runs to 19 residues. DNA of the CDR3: TGTGCCACCAGCAGAGATGTCCCCCTCCCCGGGAGGGCACAAGAGACCCAGTACTTC. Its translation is CATSRDVPLPGRAQETQYF. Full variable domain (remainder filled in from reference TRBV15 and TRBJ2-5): DAMVIQNPRYQVTQFGKPVTLSCSQTLNHNVMYWYQQKSSQAPKLLFHYYDKDFNNEADTPDNFQSRRPNTSFCFLDIRSPGLGDTAMYLCATSRDVPLPGRAQETQYFGPGTRLLVL.

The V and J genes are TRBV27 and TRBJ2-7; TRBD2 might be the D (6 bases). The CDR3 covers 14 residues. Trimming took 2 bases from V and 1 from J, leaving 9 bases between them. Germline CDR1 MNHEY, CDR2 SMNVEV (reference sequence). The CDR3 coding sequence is TGTGCCAGCAGTTTAGGTGCGGGGTCCTACGAGCAGTACTTC. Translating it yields CASSLGAGSYEQYF.

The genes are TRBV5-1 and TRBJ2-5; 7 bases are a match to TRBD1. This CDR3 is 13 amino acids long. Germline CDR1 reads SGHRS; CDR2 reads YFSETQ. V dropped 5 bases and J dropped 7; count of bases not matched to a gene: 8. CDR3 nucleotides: TGCGCCAGCAGTAAAACAGGGGATTCGACCCAGTACTTC. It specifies CASSKTGDSTQYF. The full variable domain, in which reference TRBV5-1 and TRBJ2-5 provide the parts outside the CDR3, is KAGVTQTPRYLIKTRGQQVTLSCSPISGHRSVSWYQQTPGQGLQFLFEYFSETQRNKGNFPGRFSGRQFSNSRSEMNVSTLELGDSALYLCASSKTGDSTQYFGPGTRLLVL.

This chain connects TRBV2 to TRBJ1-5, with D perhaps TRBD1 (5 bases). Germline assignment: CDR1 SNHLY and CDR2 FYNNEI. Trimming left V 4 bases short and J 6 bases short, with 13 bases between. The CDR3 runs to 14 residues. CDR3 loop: CASSVQGGIQPQHF. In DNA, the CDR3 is TGTGCCAGCAGTGTGCAGGGTGGGATTCAGCCCCAGCATTTT.

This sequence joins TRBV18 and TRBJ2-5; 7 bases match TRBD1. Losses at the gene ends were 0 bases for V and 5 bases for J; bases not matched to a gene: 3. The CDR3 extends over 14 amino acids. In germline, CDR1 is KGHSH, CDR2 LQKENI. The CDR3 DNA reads TGTGCCAGCTCACCACCGGACAGGAGGGAGACCCAGTACTTC. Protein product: CASSPPDRRETQYF.

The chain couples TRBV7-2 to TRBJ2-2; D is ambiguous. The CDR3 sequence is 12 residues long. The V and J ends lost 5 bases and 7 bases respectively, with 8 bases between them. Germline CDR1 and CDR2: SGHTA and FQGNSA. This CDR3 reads CASSLWGGELFF. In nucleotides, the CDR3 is TGTGCCAGCAGCCTGTGGGGCGGGGAGCTGTTTTTT.

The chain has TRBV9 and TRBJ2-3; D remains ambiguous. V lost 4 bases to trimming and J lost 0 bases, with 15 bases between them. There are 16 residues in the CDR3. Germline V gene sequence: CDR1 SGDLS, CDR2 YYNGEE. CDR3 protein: CASSPLTASSTDTQYF. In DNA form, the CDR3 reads TGTGCCAGCAGCCCTCTAACTGCATCTAGCACAGATACGCAGTATTTT.

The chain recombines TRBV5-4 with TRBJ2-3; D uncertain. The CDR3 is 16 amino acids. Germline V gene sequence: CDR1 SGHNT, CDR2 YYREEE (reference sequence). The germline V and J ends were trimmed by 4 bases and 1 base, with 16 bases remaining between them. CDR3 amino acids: CASSQPAVWCTDTQYF. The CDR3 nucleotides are TGTGCCAGCAGCCAGCCCGCTGTTTGGTGCACAGATACGCAGTATTTT.

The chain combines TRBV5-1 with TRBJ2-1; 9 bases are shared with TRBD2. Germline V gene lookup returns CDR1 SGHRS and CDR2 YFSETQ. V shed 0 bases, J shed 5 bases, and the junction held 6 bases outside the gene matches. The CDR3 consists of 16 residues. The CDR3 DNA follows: TGCGCCAGCAGCTTGGCTAGCGGGACCTTAAACAATGAGCAGTTCTTC. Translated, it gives CASSLASGTLNNEQFF.

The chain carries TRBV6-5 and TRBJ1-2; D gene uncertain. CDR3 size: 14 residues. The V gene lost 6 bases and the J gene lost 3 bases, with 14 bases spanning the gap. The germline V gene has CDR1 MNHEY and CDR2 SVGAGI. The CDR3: CASSTGGSDYGYTF. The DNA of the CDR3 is TGTGCCAGCAGCACCGGAGGGTCCGACTATGGCTACACCTTC.

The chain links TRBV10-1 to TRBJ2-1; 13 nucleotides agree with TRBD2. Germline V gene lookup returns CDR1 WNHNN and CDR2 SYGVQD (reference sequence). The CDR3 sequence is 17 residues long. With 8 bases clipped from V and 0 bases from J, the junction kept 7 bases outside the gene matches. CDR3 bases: TGCGCCAGCTCGGGACTAGCGGGACTGTGCTCCTACAATGAGCAGTTCTTC. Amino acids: CASSGLAGLCSYNEQFF.

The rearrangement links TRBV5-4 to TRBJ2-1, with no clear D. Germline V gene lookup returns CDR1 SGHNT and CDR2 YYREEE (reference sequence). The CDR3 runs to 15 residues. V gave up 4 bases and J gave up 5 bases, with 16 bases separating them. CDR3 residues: CASSSPTKPNNEQFF. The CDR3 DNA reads TGTGCCAGCAGCAGTCCTACCAAGCCTAACAATGAGCAGTTCTTC.

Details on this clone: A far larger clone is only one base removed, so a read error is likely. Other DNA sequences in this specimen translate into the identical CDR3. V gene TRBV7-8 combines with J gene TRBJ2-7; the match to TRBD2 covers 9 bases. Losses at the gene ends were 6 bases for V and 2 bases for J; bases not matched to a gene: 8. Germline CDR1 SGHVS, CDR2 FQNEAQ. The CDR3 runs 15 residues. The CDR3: CASSSRLAATYEQYF. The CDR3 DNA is TGTGCCAGCAGTTCACGACTAGCGGCTACCTACGAGCAGTACTTC. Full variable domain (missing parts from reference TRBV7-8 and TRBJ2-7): GAGVSQSPRYKVAKRGQDVALRCDPISGHVSLFWYQQALGQGPEFLTYFQNEAQLDKSGLPSDRFFAERPEGSVSTLKIQRTQQEDSAVYLCASSSRLAATYEQYFGPGTRLTVT.

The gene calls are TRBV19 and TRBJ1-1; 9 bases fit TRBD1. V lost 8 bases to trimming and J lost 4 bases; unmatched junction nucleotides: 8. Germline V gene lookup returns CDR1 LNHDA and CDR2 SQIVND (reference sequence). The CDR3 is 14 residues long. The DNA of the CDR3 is TGTGCCAGTTCCCGGGACAGGGACCTCACTGAAGCTTTCTTT. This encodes CASSRDRDLTEAFF.

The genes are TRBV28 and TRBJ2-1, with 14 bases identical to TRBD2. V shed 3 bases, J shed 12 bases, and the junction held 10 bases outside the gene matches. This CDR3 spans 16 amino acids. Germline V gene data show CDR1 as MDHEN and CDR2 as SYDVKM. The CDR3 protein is CASSFSPGLAGVGQFF. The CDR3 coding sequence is TGTGCCAGCAGTTTTTCTCCGGGACTAGCGGGAGTGGGGCAGTTCTTC.

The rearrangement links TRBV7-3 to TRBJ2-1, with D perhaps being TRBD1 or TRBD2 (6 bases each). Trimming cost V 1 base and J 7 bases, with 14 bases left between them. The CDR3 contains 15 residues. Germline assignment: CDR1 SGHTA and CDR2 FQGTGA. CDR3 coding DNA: TGTGCCAGCAGCTTAATAGGGGGGACTCGGAATGAGCAGTTCTTC. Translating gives CASSLIGGTRNEQFF.

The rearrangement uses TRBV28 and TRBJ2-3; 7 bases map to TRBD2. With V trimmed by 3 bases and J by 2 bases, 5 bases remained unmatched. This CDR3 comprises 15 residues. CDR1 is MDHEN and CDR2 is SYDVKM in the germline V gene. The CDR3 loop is CASSFGGGNTDTQYF. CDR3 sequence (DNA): TGTGCCAGCAGTTTTGGGGGAGGGAACACAGATACGCAGTATTTT.

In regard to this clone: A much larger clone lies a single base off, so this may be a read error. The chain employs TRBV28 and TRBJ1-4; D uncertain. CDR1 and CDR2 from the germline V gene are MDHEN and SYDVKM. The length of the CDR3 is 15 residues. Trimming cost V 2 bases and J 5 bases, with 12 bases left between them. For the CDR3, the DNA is TGTGCCAGCAGTTTACCCGACGACCACAATGAAAAACTGTTTTTT. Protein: CASSLPDDHNEKLFF. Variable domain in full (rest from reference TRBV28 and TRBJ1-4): DVKVTQSSRYLVKRTGEKVFLECVQDMDHENMFWYRQDPGLGLRLIYFSYDVKMKEKGDIPEGYSVSREKKERFSLILESASTNQTSMYLCASSLPDDHNEKLFFGSGTQLSVL.

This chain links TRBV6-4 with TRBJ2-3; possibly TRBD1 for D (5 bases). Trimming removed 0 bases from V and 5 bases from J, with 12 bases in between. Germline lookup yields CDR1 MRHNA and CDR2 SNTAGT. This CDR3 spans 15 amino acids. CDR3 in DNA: TGTGCCAGCAGTGACTCTTGGCAGGGTAGAGATACGCAGTATTTT. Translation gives CASSDSWQGRDTQYF.

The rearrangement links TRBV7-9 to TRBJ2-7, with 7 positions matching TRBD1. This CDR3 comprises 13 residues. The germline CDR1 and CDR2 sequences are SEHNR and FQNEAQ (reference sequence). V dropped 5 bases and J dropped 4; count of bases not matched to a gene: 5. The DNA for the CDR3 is TGTGCCAGCAGCCGACAGGGTGTGTACGAGCAGTACTTC. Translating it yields CASSRQGVYEQYF. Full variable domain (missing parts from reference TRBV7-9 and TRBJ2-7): DTGVSQNPRHKITKRGQNVTFRCDPISEHNRLYWYRQTLGQGPEFLTYFQNEAQLEKSRLLSDRFSAERPKGSFSTLEIQRTEQGDSAMYLCASSRQGVYEQYFGPGTRLTVT.

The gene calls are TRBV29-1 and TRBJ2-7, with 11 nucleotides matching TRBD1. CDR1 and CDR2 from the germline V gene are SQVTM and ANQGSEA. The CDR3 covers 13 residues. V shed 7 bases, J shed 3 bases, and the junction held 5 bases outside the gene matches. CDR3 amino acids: CSAGTGGIYEQYF. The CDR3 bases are TGCAGCGCTGGGACAGGGGGTATCTACGAGCAGTACTTC.

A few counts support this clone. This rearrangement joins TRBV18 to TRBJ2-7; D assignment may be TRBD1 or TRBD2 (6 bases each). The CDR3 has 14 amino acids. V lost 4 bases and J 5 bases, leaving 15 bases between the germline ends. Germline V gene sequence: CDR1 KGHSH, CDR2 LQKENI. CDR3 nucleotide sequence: TGTGCCAGCTCACTGGGAGGTGAGGGGGACGAGCAGTACTTC. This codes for CASSLGGEGDEQYF.

The CDR3 DNA is TGTGCCAGCAGGGGGAGTACAGTCAATCAGCCCCAGCATTTT. It yields the protein CASRGSTVNQPQHF. The chain employs TRBV2 and TRBJ1-5; D is unresolved. This CDR3 is 14 amino acids long. Deletions cut 6 bases from V and 3 bases from J, with 12 bases between. The germline V gene has CDR1 SNHLY and CDR2 FYNNEI. Filled out from reference TRBV2 and TRBJ1-5, the complete variable domain reads EPEVTQTPSHQVTQMGQEVILRCVPISNHLYFYWYRQILGQKVEFLVSFYNNEISEKSEIFDDQFSVERPDGSNFTLKIRSTKLEDSAMYFCASRGSTVNQPQHFGDGTRLSIL.

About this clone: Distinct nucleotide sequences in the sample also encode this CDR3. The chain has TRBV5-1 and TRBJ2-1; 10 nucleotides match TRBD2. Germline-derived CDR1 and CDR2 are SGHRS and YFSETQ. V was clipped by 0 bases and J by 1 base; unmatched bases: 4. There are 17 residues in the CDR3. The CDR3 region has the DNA TGCGCCAGCAGCTTGGAGGCTAGCGGGAGTTCCTACAATGAGCAGTTCTTC. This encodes CASSLEASGSSYNEQFF.